Here is one T cell receptor (beta chain) with its context. Its antigen is undetermined. The entry originates in a study of cytomegalovirus exposure and HLA in healthy donors. On the study more broadly: The early release's HLA-typed donors yielded roughly 85 million unique TCRs. Study-level results: Sequencing likely produced, as an artifact, a cluster of highly shared sequence variants.

The V and J ends lost 7 bases and 3 bases respectively, with 9 bases between them. Looked up from germline, CDR1 is DFQATT and CDR2 is SNEGSKA (reference sequence). This CDR3 has 11 amino acids. PCR primers comprised 60 Vbeta and 13 Jbeta primers. The method was immunoSEQ multiplex PCR; TCRdb's version includes in-frame clones alone and lacks a portion of them. This sample has about 200,000 clones, with approximately 83% found just once. Source material: PBMCs. This TCR derives from a boy aged 2 to 9 in good health and CMV-seronegative. The rearrangement uses TRBV20-1 and TRBJ2-5; D is possibly TRBD1 (6 bases). The CDR3 here is CSGRTEETQYF. In DNA, the CDR3 is TGCAGTGGTAGGACAGAAGAGACCCAGTACTTC.